This T cell receptor (beta chain) is drawn from a study of OX40 agonist ivuxolimab in advanced cancers. The CDR3 is 16 amino acids. The germline CDR1 and CDR2 sequences are MNHNY and SVGAGI (reference sequence). Between the trimmed V and J ends, which lost 0 bases and 2 bases, there was a span of 10 bases. Notes on the study in general: Partial responders dosed at 0.1-3.0 mg/kg displayed clonal expansion ranking among the lowest. In CD8+ T cells, expanded clones were on average more numerous than in CD4+. The CD4+ and CD8+ T cells in the blood had expanded clonally by week 6 at 0.1 to 3.0 mg/kg.

Comments on this clone: Its antigen is not identified.

Clones were read by immunoSEQ multiplex PCR, and TCRdb kept only the in-frame ones, dropping some. Of 75,000 to 100,000 clones listed, roughly 90% were seen once; the top ten hold 9% to 10%. The TCR originated in an adult with an advanced solid tumor such as melanoma, head and neck, liver or kidney cancer. The chain combines TRBV6-6 with TRBJ1-4; tentatively, D is TRBD1 (6 bases). Sequenced material: CD4+ or CD8+ T cells sorted from blood, taken in a trial of the OX40 agonist ivuxolimab. The DNA for the CDR3 is TGTGCCAGCAGTTACTCTGGGGGCAGGACTAATGAAAAACTGTTTTTT. Amino acid sequence: CASSYSGGRTNEKLFF.